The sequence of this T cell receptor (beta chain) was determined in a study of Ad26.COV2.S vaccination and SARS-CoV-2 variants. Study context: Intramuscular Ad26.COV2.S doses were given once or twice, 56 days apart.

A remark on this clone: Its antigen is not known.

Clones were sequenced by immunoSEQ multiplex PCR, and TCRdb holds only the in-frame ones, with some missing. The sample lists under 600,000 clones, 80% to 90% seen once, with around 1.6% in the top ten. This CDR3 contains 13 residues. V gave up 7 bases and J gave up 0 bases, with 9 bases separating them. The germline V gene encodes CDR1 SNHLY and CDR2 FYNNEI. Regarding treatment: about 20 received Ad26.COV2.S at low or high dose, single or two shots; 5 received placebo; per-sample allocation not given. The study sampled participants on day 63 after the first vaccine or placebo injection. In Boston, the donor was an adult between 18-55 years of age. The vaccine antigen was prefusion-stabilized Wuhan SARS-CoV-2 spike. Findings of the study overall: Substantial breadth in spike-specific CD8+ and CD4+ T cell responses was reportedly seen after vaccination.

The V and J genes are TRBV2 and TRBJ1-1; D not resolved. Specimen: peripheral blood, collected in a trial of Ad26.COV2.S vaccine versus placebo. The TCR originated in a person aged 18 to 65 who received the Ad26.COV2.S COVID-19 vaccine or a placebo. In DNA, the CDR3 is TGTGCCAGCATTGACAACCTGAACACTGAAGCTTTCTTT. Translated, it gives CASIDNLNTEAFF.